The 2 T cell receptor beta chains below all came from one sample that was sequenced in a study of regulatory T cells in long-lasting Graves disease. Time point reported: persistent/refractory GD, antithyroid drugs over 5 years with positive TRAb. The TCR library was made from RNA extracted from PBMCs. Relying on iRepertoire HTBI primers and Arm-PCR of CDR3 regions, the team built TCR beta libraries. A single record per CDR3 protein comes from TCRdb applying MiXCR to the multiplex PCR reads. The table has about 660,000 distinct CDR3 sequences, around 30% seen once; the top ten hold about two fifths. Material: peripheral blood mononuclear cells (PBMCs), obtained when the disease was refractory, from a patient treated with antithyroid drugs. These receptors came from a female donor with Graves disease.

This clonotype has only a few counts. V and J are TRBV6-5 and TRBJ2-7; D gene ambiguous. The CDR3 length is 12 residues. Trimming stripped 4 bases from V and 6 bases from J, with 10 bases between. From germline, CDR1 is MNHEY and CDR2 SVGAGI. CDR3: CASSSAATEQYF. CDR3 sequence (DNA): TGTGCCAGCAGTTCGGCCGCCACCGAGCAGTACTTC.

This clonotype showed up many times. The CDR3 coding sequence is TGTGCCAGTAGTATGGGCAACCCCGGGGGAACGAACACTGAAGCTTTCTTT. It is translated as CASSMGNPGGTNTEAFF. This sequence joins TRBV19 and TRBJ1-1; maybe TRBD1 (5 bases). With 3 bases removed from V and 1 base from J, the gap between germline ends came to 18 bases. The CDR3 covers 17 residues. CDR1 and CDR2 (germline): LNHDA, SQIVND (reference sequence).